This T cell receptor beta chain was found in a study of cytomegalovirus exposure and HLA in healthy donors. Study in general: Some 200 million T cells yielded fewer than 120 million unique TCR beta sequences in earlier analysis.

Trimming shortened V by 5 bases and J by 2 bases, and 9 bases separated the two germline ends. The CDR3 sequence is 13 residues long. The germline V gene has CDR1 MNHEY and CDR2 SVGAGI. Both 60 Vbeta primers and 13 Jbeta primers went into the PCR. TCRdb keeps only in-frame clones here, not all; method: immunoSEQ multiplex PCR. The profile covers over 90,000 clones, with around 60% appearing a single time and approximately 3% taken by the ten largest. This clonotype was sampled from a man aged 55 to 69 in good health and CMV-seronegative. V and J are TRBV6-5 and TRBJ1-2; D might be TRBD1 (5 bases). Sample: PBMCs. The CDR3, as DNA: TGTGCCAGCAGTCCACAGGAGAACTATGGCTACACCTTC. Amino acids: CASSPQENYGYTF.